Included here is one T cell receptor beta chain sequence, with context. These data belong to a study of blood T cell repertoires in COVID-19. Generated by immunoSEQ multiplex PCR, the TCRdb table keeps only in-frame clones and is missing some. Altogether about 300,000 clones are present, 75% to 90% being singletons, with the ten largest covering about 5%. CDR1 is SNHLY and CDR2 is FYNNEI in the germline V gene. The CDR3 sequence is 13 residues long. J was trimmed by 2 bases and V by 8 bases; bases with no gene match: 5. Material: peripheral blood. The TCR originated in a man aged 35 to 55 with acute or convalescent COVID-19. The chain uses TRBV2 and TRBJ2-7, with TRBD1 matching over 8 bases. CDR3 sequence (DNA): TGTGCCAGCCTACGGGACAGGACCTACGAGCAGTACTTC. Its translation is CASLRDRTYEQYF.